Below are 10 T cell receptor beta chains sequenced from a single sample in a study of cytomegalovirus exposure and HLA in healthy donors. Amplification used 60 Vbeta primers and 13 Jbeta primers. TCRdb keeps only in-frame clones here, not all; method: immunoSEQ multiplex PCR. The sample lists 63,000 or so clones, 65% to 85% seen once, with nearly 3% in the top ten. The sample taken for sequencing was PBMCs. The receptors were sampled from a woman between 25 and 40 years old in good health and CMV-seronegative.

This chain uses TRBV27 with TRBJ2-3, with TRBD2 identical over 11 bases. Unmatched junction bases numbered 8, after V lost 5 bases and J lost 4 bases. This CDR3 spans 16 amino acids. Germline lookup yields CDR1 MNHEY and CDR2 SMNVEV (reference sequence). As DNA, the CDR3 is TGTGCCAGCAGTACCACATTAGCGGGAGGGCCAGATACGCAGTATTTT. Translation: CASSTTLAGGPDTQYF.

As DNA, the CDR3 is TGTGCCAGTAGTCACGGAGGGGCGTCGAGAACTGAAGCTTTCTTT. It encodes CASSHGGASRTEAFF. The chain carries TRBV19 and TRBJ1-1, with D possibly matching TRBD1 (5 bases). The CDR3 covers 15 residues. Trimming left V 5 bases short and J 5 bases short, with 18 bases between. Germline CDR1 is LNHDA and CDR2 is SQIVND (reference sequence).

This clone was detected a few times. This chain links TRBV6-5 with TRBJ1-1, with D unresolved. Germline CDR1 is MNHEY and CDR2 is SVGAGI. The CDR3 consists of 12 residues. The V end lost 7 bases, the J end lost 4 bases, and 10 bases lay between the germline ends. In nucleotides, the CDR3 is TGTGCCAGCAAACGGTCTAGCACTGAAGCTTTCTTT. Residues: CASKRSSTEAFF.

Here the CDR3 reads CASSLRREGNEQFF. For the CDR3, the DNA is TGTGCCAGCAGCTTAAGGCGGGAAGGCAATGAGCAGTTCTTC. The J gene is TRBJ2-1, the V gene TRBV7-2, with D perhaps matching TRBD2 (6 bases). Trimming stripped 2 bases from V and 6 bases from J, with 11 bases between. CDR3 length equals 14 residues. Germline loops: CDR1 SGHTA, CDR2 FQGNSA.

The chain recombines TRBV5-4 with TRBJ2-2; 8 bases match TRBD2. CDR3 size: 17 residues. Trimming removed 0 bases from V and 4 bases from J; junction bases left unmatched: 8. CDR1 SGHNT and CDR2 YYREEE come from the germline V gene (reference sequence). As DNA, the CDR3 is TGTGCCAGCAGCTTGGGAGGCCTGCGGGGGGCCACCGGGGAGCTGTTTTTT. Amino acid sequence: CASSLGGLRGATGELFF.

This clone came up a few times. The chain joins TRBV12-5 to TRBJ1-2; the D is unclear. CDR1 and CDR2 (germline): LGHNT, FRNRAP. V was clipped by 6 bases and J by 4 bases, with 15 bases between them. The CDR3 spans 14 residues. The CDR3 here is CASGYFPGSYGYTF. DNA of the CDR3: TGTGCTAGTGGATACTTTCCCGGGAGCTATGGCTACACCTTC. Full variable domain (rest looked up from reference TRBV12-5 and TRBJ1-2): DARVTQTPRHKVTEMGQEVTMRCQPILGHNTVFWYRQTMMQGLELLAYFRNRAPLDDSGMPKDRFSAEMPDATLATLKIQPSEPRDSAVYFCASGYFPGSYGYTFGSGTRLTVV.

V is TRBV11-3 and J is TRBJ2-3; D ambiguous. V lost 5 bases, J lost 2 bases, and 17 bases lay in between. The CDR3 contains 16 residues. The V gene's germline CDR1 is SGHNT and CDR2 YENEEA. The CDR3 sequence is CASSPLRLGYTDTQYF. For the CDR3, the DNA is TGTGCCAGCAGCCCCCTCAGGCTCGGTTACACAGATACGCAGTATTTT.

The chain links TRBV7-2 to TRBJ1-1; 8 positions match TRBD1. This CDR3 is built from 15 residues. Germline V lookup: CDR1 SGHTA, CDR2 FQGNSA. V trimming: 5 bases; J trimming: 8 bases; junction bases outside the gene matches: 13. In nucleotides, the CDR3 is TGTGCCAGCAGCCGCTCAGGGGGCGCAGCCGGGGAAGCTTTCTTT. Amino acid sequence: CASSRSGGAAGEAFF. Looking up the rest from reference TRBV7-2 and TRBJ1-1 gives the full variable domain: GAGVSQSPSNKVTEKGKDVELRCDPISGHTALYWYRQSLGQGLEFLIYFQGNSAPDKSGLPSDRFSAERTGGSVSTLTIQRTQQEDSAVYLCASSRSGGAAGEAFFGQGTRLTVV.

The chain links TRBV11-2 to TRBJ1-1; 8 bases map to TRBD1. The germline V gene has CDR1 SGHAT and CDR2 FQNNGV. V was pared by 4 bases and J by 4 bases, with 2 bases of the junction left unmatched. The CDR3 is 13 amino acids. The CDR3 DNA is TGTGCCAGCAGCTCGGACAGGGCCACTGAAGCTTTCTTT. Translating it yields CASSSDRATEAFF.

The rearrangement uses TRBV19 and TRBJ1-6; the D gene is possibly TRBD1 (6 bases). Trimming took off 4 bases at V and 8 bases at J, with 12 bases between the two ends. There are 14 residues in the CDR3. The germline CDR1 and CDR2 sequences are LNHDA and SQIVND (reference sequence). The CDR3 DNA is TGTGCCAGTAGTAGAGAACAGGGTGATTCACCCCTCCACTTT. It translates to CASSREQGDSPLHF.